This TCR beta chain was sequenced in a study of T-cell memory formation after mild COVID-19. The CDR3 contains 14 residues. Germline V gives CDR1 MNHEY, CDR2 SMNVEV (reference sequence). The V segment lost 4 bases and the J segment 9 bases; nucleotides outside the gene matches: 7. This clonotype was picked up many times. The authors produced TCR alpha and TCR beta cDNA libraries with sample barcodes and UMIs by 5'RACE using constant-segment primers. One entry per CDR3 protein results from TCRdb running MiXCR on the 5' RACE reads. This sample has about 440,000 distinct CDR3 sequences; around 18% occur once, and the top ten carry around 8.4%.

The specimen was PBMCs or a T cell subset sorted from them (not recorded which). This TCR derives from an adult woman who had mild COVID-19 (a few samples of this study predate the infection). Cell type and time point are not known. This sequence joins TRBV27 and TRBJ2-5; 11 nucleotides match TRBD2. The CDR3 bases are TGTGCCAGCAGTTCCCTGGGACTAGCGGACCCCCAGTACTTC. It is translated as CASSSLGLADPQYF.